The rows below give T cell receptor beta chains drawn from one sample of a study of tumor-infiltrating lymphocytes in primary liver carcinoma. TCRdb reanalysed the multiplex PCR reads using MiXCR and keeps one entry per CDR3 protein. The table lists about 48,000 distinct CDR3 sequences, roughly 77% of them singletons. The sequencing input was liver tumor tissue from sampling region 3. The origin of the receptors is a man aged 40-55 years with primary liver carcinoma and hepatitis B virus infection. CDR3s leave out the opening cysteine and the closing phenylalanine or tryptophan. Fields, in order: CDR3 length, V gene, D gene, J gene, CDR3 protein. D genes are given only for firm matches.

>12|TRBV6-5|TRBD1|TRBJ1-4
ASRTGGADEKLF
>13|TRBV29-1|TRBD2|TRBJ2-7
SIRLARGSRYEQY
>16|TRBV10-3|TRBD1|TRBJ2-7
AISEMTGMVRNPYEQY
>13|TRBV6-5|.|TRBJ2-2
ASSYGPARVGELF
>14|TRBV6-1|.|TRBJ2-2
ASSALRQDNTGELF
>14|TRBV6-6|TRBD2|TRBJ2-1
ASNSTCDLAGNEQF
>12|TRBV6-5|.|TRBJ1-3
ASRTKVTGNTIY
>13|TRBV4-1|.|TRBJ2-7
AGSQERDRRYEQY
>13|TRBV10-2|.|TRBJ2-3
ATSHGLPLADTQY
>13|TRBV6-1|.|TRBJ1-2
ASSMAGDTDYGYT
>12|TRBV2|.|TRBJ2-3
ASKAPTSSDTQY
>12|TRBV11-2|.|TRBJ1-2
ASSPADKDYGYT
>11|TRBV14|.|TRBJ2-7
ASRMGGSLEQY
>12|TRBV11-2|.|TRBJ2-2
VSSIQTWGEELF
>14|TRBV4-1|TRBD2|TRBJ2-2
ASSTRLAGDSGELF
>11|TRBV5-1|.|TRBJ2-7
ASSFAGAYEQY
>12|TRBV7-9|TRBD2|TRBJ2-1
ASSLGLGYKEQF
>11|TRBV29-1|.|TRBJ2-2
SAPRGTTGELF
>13|TRBV12-3/TRBV12-4|TRBD1|TRBJ2-3
DSRPTGGKTDTQY
>15|TRBV11-2|TRBD1|TRBJ2-2
ASSFDRDRVGTEGLI
>15|TRBV7-2|TRBD2|TRBJ2-2
VSSLYGGLANTGELF
>11|TRBV5-1|.|TRBJ2-2
ASSYENTGELL
>12|TRBV6-6|.|TRBJ2-5
ASSYSPREETQY
>12|TRBV12-3/TRBV12-4|.|TRBJ1-5
ASSPTVSNQPHH
>11|TRBV11-2|.|TRBJ2-7
TGPKEAPYEQY
>13|TRBV6-1|.|TRBJ1-5
VSRLERVDNQPQH
>13|TRBV10-3|.|TRBJ2-7
AISGPPELDYEQY
>11|TRBV6-4|.|TRBJ2-1
ASSDSDNNEQF
>14|TRBV4-1|TRBD1|TRBJ1-4
TSSQDKGQINEKPF